The 4 T cell receptor beta chains below come from one sample, sequenced in a study of T cell clonality in common variable immunodeficiency (dated by TCRdb to 2015 to 2017). Libraries were prepared through the immunoSEQ multiplex PCR assay. The table was pulled from immuneACCESS by TCRdb, which kept in-frame rearrangements only. Such tables lose some clones; where checked, under half of the loss comes from unresolved V genes, and the rest has no known cause. The data for this sample show about 32,000 clones, each detected more than once. About 4.5% of the sample rests with the top ten. Material for sequencing was peripheral blood mononuclear cells. The receptor source for this set is a person aged 18 to 75 in good health.

This clone was seen many times. The part of the CDR3 DNA that was read is TGTGCCAGCAGCTTACGAGGGCCTTACAATGAG. Amino acid sequence: CASSLRGPYNE. The whole CDR3 protein reads CASSLRGPYNEQFF. V and J are TRBV13 and TRBJ2-1, with a possible D match to TRBD2 (5 bases). The CDR3 is cut off 3 residues early in the read; its end comes from the germline J gene. The CDR3 extends over 14 amino acids. Per germline, CDR1 PRHDT and CDR2 FYEKMQ (reference sequence). Trimming removed 2 bases at V and 4 bases at J, with 9 bases between.

Many counts were recorded for this clone. The CDR3 end lies 3 residues beyond the end of the read and is filled in from the germline J gene. The chain couples TRBV19 to TRBJ2-7, with TRBD1 matching 9 bases. V lost 3 bases to trimming and J lost 3 bases; unmatched junction nucleotides: 6. Germline values: CDR1 LNHDA, CDR2 SQIVND (reference sequence). CDR3 length equals 15 residues. The CDR3 DNA, read in part, is TGTGCCAGTAGTATTCTACCGGGACAGGGCTACGAG. Translation gives CASSILPGQGYE. The full-length CDR3 reads as CASSILPGQGYEQYF.

This clone was recorded at least ten times. The CDR3 is cut off 3 residues early in the read; its end comes from the germline J gene. The V call is TRBV30, the J call TRBJ2-2; weak D call: TRBD2 (5 bases). The CDR3 sequence is 15 residues long. Trimming took off 4 bases at V and 7 bases at J, with 19 bases between the two ends. Germline V gene sequence: CDR1 GTSNPN, CDR2 SVGIG (reference sequence). CDR3 residues: CAWTVGVASGGELFF. Partial CDR3 DNA: TGTGCCTGGACTGTCGGTGTAGCGAGCGGCGGGGAG.

In its sample, this clone was seen a few times. The read is 3 residues too short to cover the CDR3 end, so that end is filled in from the germline J gene. The chain has TRBV30 and TRBJ1-2, with a weak D call TRBD1 (5 bases). Between the trimmed V and J ends, which lost 5 bases and 2 bases, there was a span of 9 bases. The CDR3 loop spans 12 amino acids. Germline V lookup: CDR1 GTSNPN, CDR2 SVGIG (reference sequence). CDR3 amino acids: CAWEQANYGYTF. CDR3 bases read: TGTGCCTGGGAACAGGCCAACTATGGC.